Shown below are 2 T cell receptor beta chains from a single sample sequenced in a study of blood T cell repertoires in COVID-19. Profiled with immunoSEQ multiplex PCR; TCRdb holds only in-frame clones, not every one. The profile shows about 150,000 clones, about 86% of them singletons. Sequencing was performed on peripheral blood. These receptors all stem from a woman between 70 and 85 years old who had recovered from COVID-19.

The V and J genes are TRBV10-3 and TRBJ2-1; D remains ambiguous. The CDR3 contains 14 residues. Germline loops: CDR1 ENHRY, CDR2 SYGVKD. Trimming cost V 3 bases and J 0 bases, with 6 bases left between them. CDR3 DNA sequence: TGTGCCATCAGTGAAGCGAGCTCCTACAATGAGCAGTTCTTC. Amino acid sequence: CAISEASSYNEQFF.

The chain combines TRBV4-1 with TRBJ2-5; 8 nucleotides match TRBD2. The CDR3 has 14 residues. The trim removed 1 base at V and 5 bases at J, leaving 3 bases unmatched. Looked up from germline, CDR1 is MGHRA and CDR2 is YSYEKL. In DNA form, the CDR3 reads TGCGCCAGCAGCCAAGGTGCTAGCGGGGAGACCCAGTACTTC. Translation: CASSQGASGETQYF.